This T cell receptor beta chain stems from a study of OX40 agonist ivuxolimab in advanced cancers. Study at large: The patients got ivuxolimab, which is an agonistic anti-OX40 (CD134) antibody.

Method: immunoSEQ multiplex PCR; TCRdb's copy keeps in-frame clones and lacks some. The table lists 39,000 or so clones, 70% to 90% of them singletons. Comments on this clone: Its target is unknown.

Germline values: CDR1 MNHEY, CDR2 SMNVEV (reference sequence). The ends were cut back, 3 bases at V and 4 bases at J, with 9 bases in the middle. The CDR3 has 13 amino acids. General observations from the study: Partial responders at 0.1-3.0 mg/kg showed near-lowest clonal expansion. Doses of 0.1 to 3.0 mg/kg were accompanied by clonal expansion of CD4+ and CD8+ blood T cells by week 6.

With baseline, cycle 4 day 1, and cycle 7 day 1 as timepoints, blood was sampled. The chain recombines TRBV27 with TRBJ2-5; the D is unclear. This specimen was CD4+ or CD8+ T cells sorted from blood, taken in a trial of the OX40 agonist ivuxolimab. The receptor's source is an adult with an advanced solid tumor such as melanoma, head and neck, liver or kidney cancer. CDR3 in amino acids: CASSFNRVETQYF. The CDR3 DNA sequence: TGTGCCAGCAGTTTCAACAGAGTAGAGACCCAGTACTTC.